The 8 T cell receptor beta chains below come from one sample, sequenced in a study of identical twins. One entry per CDR3 protein results from TCRdb running MiXCR on the 5' RACE reads. The sample consists of 1.5 million to 2 million distinct CDR3 sequences, 32% of them appearing once. The material sequenced was cord blood. These receptors all stem from a newborn girl in good health.

This chain connects TRBV20-1 to TRBJ1-4, with unresolved D. V was shortened by 1 base and J by 6 bases, with 12 bases between the two germline ends. This CDR3 has 14 residues. Germline assignment: CDR1 DFQATT and CDR2 SNEGSKA (reference sequence). The DNA for the CDR3 is TGCAGTGCTAGAGGTACTGGGAAGGATGAAAAACTGTTTTTT. Translated: CSARGTGKDEKLFF.

This clonotype has a handful of counts. The chain uses TRBV20-1 and TRBJ2-5, with D possibly being TRBD1 (8 bases). Trimming removed 5 bases at V and 5 bases at J, with 15 bases between. Germline CDR1 is DFQATT and CDR2 is SNEGSKA (reference sequence). The CDR3 runs 13 residues. For the CDR3, the DNA is TGCAGTGCTCTAGGACAGGGAGGGGAGACCCAGTACTTC. Residues: CSALGQGGETQYF.

This clonotype was seen more than once but under ten times. This rearrangement joins TRBV15 to TRBJ2-7, with D uncertain. CDR3 length: 15 amino acids. CDR1 and CDR2 (germline): LNHNV, YYDKDF (reference sequence). The V end was cut by 0 bases, the J end by 2 bases, with 11 bases between. CDR3 sequence (DNA): TGTGCCACCAGCAGAGATTCGGGCATTGCCTACGAGCAGTACTTC. This encodes CATSRDSGIAYEQYF.

The chain links TRBV20-1 to TRBJ2-2, with 10 positions matching TRBD1. The germline CDR1 and CDR2 sequences are DFQATT and SNEGSKA (reference sequence). J lost 9 bases, V lost 0 bases, and 7 bases had no gene match. The CDR3 is 15 amino acids. The CDR3 loop is CSARERTGGNRELFF. For the CDR3, the DNA is TGCAGTGCTAGAGAGCGGACAGGGGGTAACCGGGAGCTGTTTTTT.

Only a few counts were recorded for this clonotype. V usage is TRBV4-2 and J usage is TRBJ1-2, with TRBD1 as a possible D gene (5 bases). Germline CDR1 LGHNA, CDR2 YNFKEQ. Trimming shortened V by 2 bases and J by 8 bases, and 12 bases separated the two germline ends. The CDR3 covers 13 residues. The CDR3 here is CASSQSREIGYTF. The CDR3 DNA follows: TGTGCCAGCAGCCAAAGCAGGGAAATAGGCTACACCTTC.

In this sample, this clonotype turned up many times. A much larger clone is a single base away; this may be a read error. The chain links TRBV24-1 to TRBJ2-7; D uncertain. V was shortened by 4 bases and J by 2 bases, with 2 bases between the two germline ends. CDR3 length equals 11 residues. In germline, CDR1 is KGHDR, CDR2 SFDVKD. CDR3 sequence reads: CATSDTYEQYF. In DNA form, the CDR3 reads TGTGCCACCAGTGACACCTACGAGCAGTACTTC.

This clonotype was detected a few times. This sequence joins TRBV9 and TRBJ2-3; no clear D. The CDR3 length is 15 residues. CDR1 and CDR2 (germline): SGDLS, YYNGEE. Trimming pared 4 bases from V and 0 bases from J, leaving 12 bases between. This chain's CDR3 is CASSREYSSTDTQYF. CDR3 coding DNA: TGTGCCAGCAGCCGAGAGTATTCTAGCACAGATACGCAGTATTTT.

This clonotype was detected only a few times. The chain is built from TRBV28 and TRBJ2-1; 11 bases fit TRBD1. V was clipped by 3 bases and J by 3 bases; unmatched bases: 7. The CDR3 contains 17 residues. Germline V gene data show CDR1 as MDHEN and CDR2 as SYDVKM. CDR3 sequence reads: CASSLRTGGRYYNEQFF. The CDR3 DNA sequence: TGTGCCAGCAGTTTGCGGACAGGGGGCCGCTACTACAATGAGCAGTTCTTC.